This TCR beta chain was sequenced in a study of CD8+ T cells in alopecia areata. Turning to the study itself: Tofacitinib continued for 6 to 18 months and was then withheld for 6 months.

The sample's treatment: oral pan-JAK inhibitor, 5-10 mg twice daily. Comments on this clone: The antigen remains undetermined.

In each case, RNA was isolated and then reverse transcribed into cDNA as the sequencing template. Method: immunoSEQ multiplex PCR; TCRdb's copy keeps in-frame clones and lacks some. The sample has 95,000 to 100,000 clones; roughly 64% are singletons. General study results and limits: Because of a solitary nonresponder, the connection of baseline CD8+ expansion to response stays uncertain.

This clonotype was sampled from a human donor with alopecia areata. The sequencing here drew on CD8+ T cells sorted from blood, taken at week 4, from a patient treated with tofacitinib.

DNA of the CDR3: TGTGCCAGCAGTGAAGGAAGCGGGGGGCCCTACGAGCAGTACTTC. It translates to CASSEGSGGPYEQYF. The J gene is TRBJ2-7, the V gene TRBV6-1; 9 nucleotides line up with TRBD2. The germline V gene encodes CDR1 MNHNS and CDR2 SASEGT. With 1 base clipped from V and 2 bases from J, the junction kept 3 bases outside the gene matches. This CDR3 comprises 15 residues.